The source of this T cell receptor beta chain is a study of blood T cell repertoires in COVID-19. Study-level information: There were acute and convalescent COVID-19 samples, and they came from the United States, Italy and Spain. Sources were T cells, B-cell-depleted T cells, or PBMCs; the material itself was cDNA or gDNA.

Authors' processing steps: Reference gene primer amplification gave estimated nucleated cell counts. TCRdb keeps only in-frame clones here, not all; method: immunoSEQ multiplex PCR. V and J calls and clone size are copied from that table; D and trimming were computed from the DNA. The sample lists hundreds of thousands of clones; 88% were seen once. Followed over time, Seattle patients had been enrolled while infection was active. Source material: peripheral blood. The sequence derives from a woman aged 70-85 years with COVID-19, enrolled during active disease.

This CDR3 is CASSYGQGVTDTQYF. CDR3 DNA sequence: TGTGCCAGCAGTTATGGGCAGGGGGTCACAGATACGCAGTATTTT. The chain combines TRBV6-5 with TRBJ2-3; 7 bases align to TRBD1. The CDR3 sequence is 15 residues long. Trimming at V came to 3 bases and at J to 2 bases, leaving 5 bases not matched to a gene. The germline V gene has CDR1 MNHEY and CDR2 SVGAGI.